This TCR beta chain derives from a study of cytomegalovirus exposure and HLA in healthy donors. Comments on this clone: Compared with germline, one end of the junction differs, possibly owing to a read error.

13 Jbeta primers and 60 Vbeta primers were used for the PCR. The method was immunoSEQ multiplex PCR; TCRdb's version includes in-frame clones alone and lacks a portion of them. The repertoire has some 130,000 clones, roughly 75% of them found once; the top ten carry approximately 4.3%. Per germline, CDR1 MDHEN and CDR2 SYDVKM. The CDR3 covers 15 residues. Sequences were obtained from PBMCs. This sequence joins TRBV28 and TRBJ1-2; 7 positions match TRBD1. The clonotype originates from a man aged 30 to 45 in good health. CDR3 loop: CASSLWAGGGYGHTF. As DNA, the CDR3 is TGTGCCAGCAGTTTATGGGCAGGGGGTGGCTATGGCCACACCTTC.